This T cell receptor delta chain is drawn from a study of delta chain sequences of gamma delta T cells (dated by TCRdb to about 2017). To note about this clone: Its binding antigen is unknown. This clone may be a read error of a much larger clone one base away.

Library preparation used 5' RACE. Sequencer: Illumina MiSeq. Clones were re-identified by TCRdb from the public reads with CATT, and rows with the same DNA were merged. The sample table holds 70 or so delta-chain clones. Reading the germline V gene gives CDR1 TSWWSYY and CDR2 QGS. From the cysteine up to the phenylalanine, the CDR3 has a length of 21 residues. Solely the CDR3 DNA is kept, with 63 bases framed from the first base. This receptor was taken from a human donor in good health. The sequenced sample was either unsorted cells or a sorted T cell fraction (not recorded which). This chain joins TRDV1 to TRDJ1; TRDD3 is possibly the D segment (5 matching bases). CDR3 region: CALGGRGRGHRSTLNTDKIIF. The bases read TGTGCTCTTGGGGGCCGTGGGCGGGGGCACAGGTCCACTCTAAACACCGATAAAATCATCTTT.